One sample yielded the 8 T cell receptor beta chains listed below, sequenced in a study of cytomegalovirus exposure and HLA in healthy donors. PCR amplification relied on 60 Vbeta primers (plus 13 Jbeta primers). The assay was immunoSEQ multiplex PCR, and TCRdb's table has in-frame clones only and misses some. The data hold 85,000 to 100,000 clones, with around 80% observed a single time. Sequencing was done on a sample of PBMCs. These receptors all come from a man aged 30 to 39 in good health and CMV-seronegative.

This clone has only one observation. The rearrangement links TRBV27 to TRBJ1-2; TRBD1 matches 10 bases. Trimming at V came to 4 bases and at J to 8 bases, leaving 4 bases not matched to a gene. The germline V gene encodes CDR1 MNHEY and CDR2 SMNVEV (reference sequence). The CDR3 length is 13 residues. The CDR3 reads CASSWDRGSGYTF. DNA of the CDR3: TGTGCCAGCAGTTGGGACAGGGGATCCGGCTACACCTTC.

The chain couples TRBV2 to TRBJ2-6; 9 bases align to TRBD1. With 2 bases clipped from V and 8 bases from J, the junction kept 10 bases outside the gene matches. Germline CDR1 and CDR2: SNHLY and FYNNEI. This CDR3 spans 17 amino acids. The DNA of the CDR3 is TGTGCCAGCAGTGAAACCCGACAGGGGGAAAGGACCAACGTCCTGACTTTC. This gives the protein CASSETRQGERTNVLTF. The full variable domain, rest sourced from reference TRBV2 and TRBJ2-6, is EPEVTQTPSHQVTQMGQEVILRCVPISNHLYFYWYRQILGQKVEFLVSFYNNEISEKSEIFDDQFSVERPDGSNFTLKIRSTKLEDSAMYFCASSETRQGERTNVLTFGAGSRLTVL.

This chain uses TRBV6-4 with TRBJ2-7; weak D call: TRBD2 (6 bases). The CDR3 extends over 15 amino acids. V lost 3 bases to trimming and J lost 2 bases, with 14 bases between them. CDR1 is MRHNA, CDR2 SNTAGT, per germline. CDR3 sequence reads: CASSEGTAPTYEQYF. CDR3 coding DNA: TGTGCCAGCAGTGAAGGGACTGCACCTACCTACGAGCAGTACTTC.

The V call is TRBV10-1, the J call TRBJ1-5, with unresolved D. The V end lost 5 bases, the J end lost 3 bases, and 8 bases lay between the germline ends. CDR3 size: 13 residues. Germline V gene lookup returns CDR1 WNHNN and CDR2 SYGVQD (reference sequence). CDR3: CASSPGLNQPQHF. The CDR3 coding sequence is TGCGCCAGCAGTCCCGGACTCAATCAGCCCCAGCATTTT.

This chain joins TRBV5-4 and TRBJ2-7; TRBD2 matches at 10 bases. Germline assignment: CDR1 SGHNT and CDR2 YYREEE (reference sequence). This CDR3 has 14 amino acids. J lost 7 bases, V lost 2 bases, and 6 bases had no gene match. The CDR3 sequence: CASSFFLAGDEQYF. CDR3 DNA sequence: TGTGCCAGCAGCTTTTTTCTAGCGGGAGATGAGCAGTACTTC.

The V and J genes are TRBV30 and TRBJ2-7, with TRBD1 identical over 12 bases. The ends lost 2 bases at V and 2 bases at J; junction bases unmatched: 4. Germline loops: CDR1 GTSNPN, CDR2 SVGIG (reference sequence). The CDR3 loop spans 15 amino acids. CDR3 region: CAWSMGQGATYEQYF. CDR3 bases: TGTGCCTGGAGTATGGGACAGGGGGCGACCTACGAGCAGTACTTC.

As for this clone: Other nucleotide sequences from this sample produce the same CDR3. The CDR3 loop reads CASSLGVRGTTEAFF. In nucleotides, the CDR3 is TGTGCCAGCAGCTTAGGTGTCAGGGGTACCACTGAAGCTTTCTTT. The V and J genes are TRBV11-2 and TRBJ1-1; TRBD1 is a possible D gene (6 bases). Trimming removed 1 base from V and 4 bases from J, with 13 bases in between. The germline CDR1 and CDR2 sequences are SGHAT and FQNNGV. The length of the CDR3 is 15 residues. The whole variable domain, filled in from reference TRBV11-2 and TRBJ1-1, reads EAGVAQSPRYKIIEKRQSVAFWCNPISGHATLYWYQQILGQGPKLLIQFQNNGVVDDSQLPKDRFSAERLKGVDSTLKIQPAKLEDSAVYLCASSLGVRGTTEAFFGQGTRLTVV.

This chain connects TRBV4-1 to TRBJ1-5; D gene unclear. V was shortened by 0 bases and J by 4 bases, with 10 bases between the two germline ends. Germline lookup yields CDR1 MGHRA and CDR2 YSYEKL. The CDR3 is made up of 15 amino acids. CDR3 DNA: TGCGCCAGCAGCCAAGACCACGTCGAGAATCAGCCCCAGCATTTT. Protein: CASSQDHVENQPQHF.